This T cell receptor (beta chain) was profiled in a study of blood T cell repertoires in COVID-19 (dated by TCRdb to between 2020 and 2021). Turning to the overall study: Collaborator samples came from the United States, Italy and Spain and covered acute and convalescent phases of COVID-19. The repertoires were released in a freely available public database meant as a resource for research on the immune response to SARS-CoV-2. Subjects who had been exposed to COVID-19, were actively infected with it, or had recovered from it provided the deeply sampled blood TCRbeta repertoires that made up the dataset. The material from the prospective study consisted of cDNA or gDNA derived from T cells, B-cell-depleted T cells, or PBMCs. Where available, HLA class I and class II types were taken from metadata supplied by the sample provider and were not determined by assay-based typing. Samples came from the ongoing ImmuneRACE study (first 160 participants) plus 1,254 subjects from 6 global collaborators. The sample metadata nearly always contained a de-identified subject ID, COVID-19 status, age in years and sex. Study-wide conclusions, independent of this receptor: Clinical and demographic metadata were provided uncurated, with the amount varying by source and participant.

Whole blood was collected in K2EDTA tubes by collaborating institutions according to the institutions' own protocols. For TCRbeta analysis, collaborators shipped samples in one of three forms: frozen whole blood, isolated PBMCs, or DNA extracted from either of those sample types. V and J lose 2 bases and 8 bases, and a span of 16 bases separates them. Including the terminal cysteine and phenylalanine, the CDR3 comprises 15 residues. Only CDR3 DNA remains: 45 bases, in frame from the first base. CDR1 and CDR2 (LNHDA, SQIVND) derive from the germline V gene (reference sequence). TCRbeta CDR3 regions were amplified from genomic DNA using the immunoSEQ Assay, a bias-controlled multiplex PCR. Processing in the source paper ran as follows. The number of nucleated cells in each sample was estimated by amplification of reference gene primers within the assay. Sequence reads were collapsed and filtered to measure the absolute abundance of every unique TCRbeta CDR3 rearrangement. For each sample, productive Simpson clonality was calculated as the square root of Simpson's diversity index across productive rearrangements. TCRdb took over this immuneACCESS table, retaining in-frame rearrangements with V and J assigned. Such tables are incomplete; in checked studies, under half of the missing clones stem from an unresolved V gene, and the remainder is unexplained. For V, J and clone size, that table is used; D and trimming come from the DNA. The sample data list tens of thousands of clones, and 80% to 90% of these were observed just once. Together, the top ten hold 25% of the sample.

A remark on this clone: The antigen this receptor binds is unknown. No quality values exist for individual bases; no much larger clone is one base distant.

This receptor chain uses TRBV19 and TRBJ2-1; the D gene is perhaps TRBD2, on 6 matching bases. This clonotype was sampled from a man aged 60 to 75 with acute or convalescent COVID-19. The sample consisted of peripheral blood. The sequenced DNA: TGTGCCAGTAGTATAAGGAGACCCGGGGGACATGAGCAGTTCTTC. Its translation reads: CASSIRRPGGHEQFF.